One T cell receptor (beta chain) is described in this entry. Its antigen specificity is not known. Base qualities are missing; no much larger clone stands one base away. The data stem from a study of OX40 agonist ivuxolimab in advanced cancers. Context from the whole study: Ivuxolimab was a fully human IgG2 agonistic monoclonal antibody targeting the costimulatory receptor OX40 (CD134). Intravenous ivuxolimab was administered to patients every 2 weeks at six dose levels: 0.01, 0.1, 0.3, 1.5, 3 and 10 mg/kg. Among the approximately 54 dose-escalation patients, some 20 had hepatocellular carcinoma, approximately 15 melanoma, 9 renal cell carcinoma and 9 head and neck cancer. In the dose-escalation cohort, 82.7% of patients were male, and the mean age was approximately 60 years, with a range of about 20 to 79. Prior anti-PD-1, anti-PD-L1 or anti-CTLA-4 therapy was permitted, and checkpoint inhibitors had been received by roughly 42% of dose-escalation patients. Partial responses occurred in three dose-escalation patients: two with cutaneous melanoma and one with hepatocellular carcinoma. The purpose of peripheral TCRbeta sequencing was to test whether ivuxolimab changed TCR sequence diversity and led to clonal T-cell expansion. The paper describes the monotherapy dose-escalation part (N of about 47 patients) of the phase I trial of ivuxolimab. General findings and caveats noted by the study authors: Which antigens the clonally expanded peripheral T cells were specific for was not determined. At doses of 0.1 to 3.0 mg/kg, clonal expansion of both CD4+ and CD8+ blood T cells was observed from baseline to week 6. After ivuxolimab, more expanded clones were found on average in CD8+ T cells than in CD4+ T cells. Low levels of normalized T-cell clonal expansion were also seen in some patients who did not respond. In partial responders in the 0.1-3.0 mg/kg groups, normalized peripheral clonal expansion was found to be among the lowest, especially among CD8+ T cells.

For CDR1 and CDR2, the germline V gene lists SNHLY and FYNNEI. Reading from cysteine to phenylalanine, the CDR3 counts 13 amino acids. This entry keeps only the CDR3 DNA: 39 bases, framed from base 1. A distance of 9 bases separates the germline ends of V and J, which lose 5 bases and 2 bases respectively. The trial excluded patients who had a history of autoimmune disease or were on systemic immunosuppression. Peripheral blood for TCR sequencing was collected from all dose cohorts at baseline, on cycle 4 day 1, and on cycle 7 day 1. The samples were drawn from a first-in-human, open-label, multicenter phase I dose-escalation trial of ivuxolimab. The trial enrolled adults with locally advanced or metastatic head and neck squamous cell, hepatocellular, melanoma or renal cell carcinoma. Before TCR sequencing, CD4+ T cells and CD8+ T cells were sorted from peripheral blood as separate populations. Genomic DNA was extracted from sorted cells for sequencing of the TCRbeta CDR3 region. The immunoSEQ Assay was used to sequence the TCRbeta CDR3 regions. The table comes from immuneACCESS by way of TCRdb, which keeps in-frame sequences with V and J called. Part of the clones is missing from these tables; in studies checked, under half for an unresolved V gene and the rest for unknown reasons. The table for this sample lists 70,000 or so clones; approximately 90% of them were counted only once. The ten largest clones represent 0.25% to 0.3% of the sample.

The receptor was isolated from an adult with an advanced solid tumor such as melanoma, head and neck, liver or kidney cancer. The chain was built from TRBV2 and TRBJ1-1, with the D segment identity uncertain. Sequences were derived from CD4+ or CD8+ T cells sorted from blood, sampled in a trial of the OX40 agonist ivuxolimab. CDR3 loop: CASSPRGNTEAFF. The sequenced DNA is TGTGCCAGCAGTCCCCGGGGTAACACTGAAGCTTTCTTT.